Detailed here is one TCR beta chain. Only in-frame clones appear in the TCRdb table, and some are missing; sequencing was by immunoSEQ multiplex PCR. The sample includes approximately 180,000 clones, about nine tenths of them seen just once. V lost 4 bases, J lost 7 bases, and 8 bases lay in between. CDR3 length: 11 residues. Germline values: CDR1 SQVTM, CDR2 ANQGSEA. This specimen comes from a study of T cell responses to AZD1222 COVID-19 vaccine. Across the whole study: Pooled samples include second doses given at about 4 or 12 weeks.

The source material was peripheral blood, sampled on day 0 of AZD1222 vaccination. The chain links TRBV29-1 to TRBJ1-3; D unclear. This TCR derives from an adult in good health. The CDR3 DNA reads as TGCAGCGTTGGGGATGCGAACACCATATATTTT. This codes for CSVGDANTIYF. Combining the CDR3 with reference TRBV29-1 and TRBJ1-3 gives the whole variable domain SAVISQKPSRDICQRGTSLTIQCQVDSQVTMMFWYRQQPGQSLTLIATANQGSEATYESGFVIDKFPISRPNLTFSTLTVSNMSPEDSSIYLCSVGDANTIYFGEGSWLTVV.